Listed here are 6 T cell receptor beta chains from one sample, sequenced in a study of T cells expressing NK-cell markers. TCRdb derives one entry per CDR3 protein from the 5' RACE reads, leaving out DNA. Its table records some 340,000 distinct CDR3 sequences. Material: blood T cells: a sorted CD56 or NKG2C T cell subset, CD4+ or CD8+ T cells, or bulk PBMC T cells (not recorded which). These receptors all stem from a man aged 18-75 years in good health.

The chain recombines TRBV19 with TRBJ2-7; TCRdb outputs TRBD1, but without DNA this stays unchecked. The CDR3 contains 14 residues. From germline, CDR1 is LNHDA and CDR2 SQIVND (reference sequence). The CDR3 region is CASSMNRGKYEQYF.

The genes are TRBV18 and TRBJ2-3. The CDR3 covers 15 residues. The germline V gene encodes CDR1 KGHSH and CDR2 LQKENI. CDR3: CASSPARGSTDTQYF.

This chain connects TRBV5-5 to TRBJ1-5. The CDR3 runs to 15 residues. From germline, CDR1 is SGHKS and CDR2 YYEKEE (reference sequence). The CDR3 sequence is CASSLVAYSNQPQHF. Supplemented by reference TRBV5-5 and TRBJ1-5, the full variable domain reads DAGVTQSPTHLIKTRGQQVTLRCSPISGHKSVSWYQQVLGQGPQFIFQYYEKEERGRGNFPDRFSARQFPNYSSELNVNALLLGDSALYLCASSLVAYSNQPQHFGDGTRLSIL.

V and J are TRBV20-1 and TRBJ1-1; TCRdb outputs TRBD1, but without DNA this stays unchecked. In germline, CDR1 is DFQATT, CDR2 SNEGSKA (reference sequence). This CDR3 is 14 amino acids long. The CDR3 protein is CSARVLERGTEAFF.

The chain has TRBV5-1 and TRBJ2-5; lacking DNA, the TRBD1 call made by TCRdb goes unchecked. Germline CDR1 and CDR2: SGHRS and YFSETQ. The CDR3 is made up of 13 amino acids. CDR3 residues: CASSLTGVETQYF.

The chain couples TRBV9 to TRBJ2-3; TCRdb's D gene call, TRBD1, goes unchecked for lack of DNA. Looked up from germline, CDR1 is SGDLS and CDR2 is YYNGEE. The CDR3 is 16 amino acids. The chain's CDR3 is CASSRTGAWGTDTQYF.